This T cell receptor beta chain was identified in a study of OX40 agonist ivuxolimab in advanced cancers. Study at large: Eligibility rules accepted prior anti-PD-1, anti-PD-L1 or anti-CTLA-4 therapy, and 30% to 40% had some. Three patients got partial responses; one had hepatocellular carcinoma and two had cutaneous melanoma.

This CDR3 is built from 16 residues. Germline lookup yields CDR1 MNHNY and CDR2 SVGAGI (reference sequence). Unmatched junction bases numbered 13, after V lost 4 bases and J lost 7 bases. Study findings and constraints: Patients with a partial response at 0.1-3.0 mg/kg had among the lowest clonal expansion.

This table comes from immunoSEQ multiplex PCR, and its TCRdb copy is limited to in-frame clones, with some not included. The table includes 22,000 or so clones, approximately 88% detected once. About this clone itself: The antigen remains undetermined.

Sampled blood was obtained at baseline, cycle 4 day 1, and cycle 7 day 1. This clonotype was obtained from an adult with an advanced solid tumor such as melanoma, head and neck, liver or kidney cancer. The V gene is TRBV6-6, the J gene TRBJ2-1; 7 bases are shared with TRBD1. The material sequenced was CD4+ or CD8+ T cells sorted from blood, taken in a trial of the OX40 agonist ivuxolimab. In DNA, the CDR3 is TGTGCCAGCAGTTTTCCCAGACAGGGTTCTCCGAATGAGCAGTTCTTC. Translated, it gives CASSFPRQGSPNEQFF.